Below are 32 T cell receptor beta chains sequenced from a single sample in a study of blood T cell repertoires in COVID-19. The protocol was immunoSEQ multiplex PCR, while the TCRdb copy is restricted to in-frame clones and leaves out a portion. Among 150,000 to 200,000 clones, approximately 91% were seen once, and the ten largest hold under 0.85%. What was sequenced was PBMCs or T cells enriched from blood (not recorded which). The receptors here all came from a woman between 18 and 29 years old who had recovered from COVID-19.

The chain recombines TRBV2 with TRBJ2-7; 8 bases align to TRBD1. This CDR3 region has 12 residues. J gave up 6 bases and V 5 bases, and 3 bases lay outside the gene matches. Per the germline V gene, CDR1 is SNHLY and CDR2 is FYNNEI. In nucleotides, the CDR3 is TGTGCCAGCAGTTCAGGGGGCGGCGAGCAGTACTTC. It yields the protein CASSSGGGEQYF.

The V gene is TRBV5-6, the J gene TRBJ2-3, with 11 positions matching TRBD2. The length of the CDR3 is 15 residues. The germline V gene has CDR1 SGHDT and CDR2 YYEEEE. The V segment lost 6 bases and the J segment 2 bases; nucleotides outside the gene matches: 5. The CDR3 reads CASIRLAGSTDTQYF. The DNA for the CDR3 is TGTGCCAGCATCAGACTAGCGGGATCCACAGATACGCAGTATTTT.

Here the CDR3 DNA reads TGTGCCAGCAGCCACCGGGACAGGGGAAGCGAGCAGTACTTC. It yields the protein CASSHRDRGSEQYF. The chain is built from TRBV7-2 and TRBJ2-7; 10 bases map to TRBD1. The germline V gene encodes CDR1 SGHTA and CDR2 FQGNSA. CDR3 length: 14 residues. Trimming at V came to 5 bases and at J to 6 bases, leaving 7 bases not matched to a gene.

The chain uses TRBV27 and TRBJ1-2; D gene ambiguous. Per the germline V gene, CDR1 is MNHEY and CDR2 is SMNVEV (reference sequence). The CDR3 totals 14 residues. V was pared by 2 bases and J by 5 bases, with 12 bases between. CDR3 amino acids: CASSLSWASYGYTF. The CDR3 nucleotides are TGTGCCAGCAGTTTAAGTTGGGCTTCGTATGGCTACACCTTC.

The genes are TRBV11-2 and TRBJ2-6; unclear D gene. This CDR3 spans 15 amino acids. Between the trimmed V and J ends, which lost 4 bases and 0 bases, there was a span of 7 bases. Per the germline V gene, CDR1 is SGHAT and CDR2 is FQNNGV. The CDR3 loop reads CASSSPRSGANVLTF. CDR3 coding DNA: TGTGCCAGCAGCTCCCCCCGCTCTGGGGCCAACGTCCTGACTTTC.

The rearrangement uses TRBV29-1 and TRBJ2-7; 9 positions agree with TRBD1. V shed 2 bases and J 7 bases; nucleotides not matched to a gene: 9. The length of the CDR3 is 14 residues. CDR1 and CDR2 (germline): SQVTM, ANQGSEA. CDR3 amino acids: CSVETPGTGWEQYF. As DNA, the CDR3 is TGCAGCGTTGAAACTCCTGGGACAGGGTGGGAGCAGTACTTC.

V usage is TRBV6-5 and J usage is TRBJ1-4; 7 bases line up with TRBD1. Trimming at V came to 4 bases and at J to 10 bases, leaving 6 bases not matched to a gene. The CDR3 spans 13 residues. Germline-derived CDR1 and CDR2 are MNHEY and SVGAGI. CDR3 amino acids: CASSLTGVGKLFF. The DNA for the CDR3 is TGTGCCAGCAGTTTAACAGGGGTCGGAAAACTGTTTTTT.

The count of this clone is one. The J gene is TRBJ2-3, the V gene TRBV28, with a weak D call TRBD1 (5 bases). Per germline, CDR1 MDHEN and CDR2 SYDVKM. V gave up 7 bases and J gave up 1 base, with 9 bases separating them. The CDR3 extends over 13 amino acids. The CDR3 region is CASTRRGTDTQYF. The CDR3 DNA is TGTGCCAGCACCCGCAGGGGCACAGATACGCAGTATTTT.

The chain joins TRBV29-1 to TRBJ2-7, with 10 bases aligning to TRBD1. The germline V gene encodes CDR1 SQVTM and CDR2 ANQGSEA. The CDR3 totals 12 residues. V gave up 5 bases and J gave up 8 bases; unmatched junction bases: 6. The CDR3, as DNA: TGCAGCGTTCCGGAGGGACAGGGGCAGCAGTACTTC. Its translation is CSVPEGQGQQYF.

The CDR3 sequence is CASSPDRGQMNTEAFF. CDR3 nucleotides: TGTGCCAGCAGCCCTGACAGGGGGCAAATGAACACTGAAGCTTTCTTT. The chain has TRBV9 and TRBJ1-1, with 10 bases aligning to TRBD1. The V gene end was trimmed by 4 bases and the J gene end by 0 bases; junction bases not matched to a gene: 6. The CDR3 is made up of 16 amino acids. Germline V gives CDR1 SGDLS, CDR2 YYNGEE. Full variable domain (rest looked up from reference TRBV9 and TRBJ1-1): DSGVTQTPKHLITATGQRVTLRCSPRSGDLSVYWYQQSLDQGLQFLIQYYNGEERAKGNILERFSAQQFPDLHSELNLSSLELGDSALYFCASSPDRGQMNTEAFFGQGTRLTVV.

The chain carries TRBV29-1 and TRBJ2-5; TRBD1 matches at 7 bases. CDR3 length: 12 residues. Per germline, CDR1 SQVTM and CDR2 ANQGSEA. V shed 6 bases, J shed 4 bases, and the junction held 5 bases outside the gene matches. This chain's CDR3 is CSVQQGSETQYF. CDR3 sequence (DNA): TGCAGCGTCCAACAGGGGTCAGAGACCCAGTACTTC.

This clone was counted once. The chain joins TRBV6-5 to TRBJ2-1; no clear D. This CDR3 region has 12 residues. Germline V lookup: CDR1 MNHEY, CDR2 SVGAGI. V lost 8 bases to trimming and J lost 6 bases, with 11 bases between them. CDR3 nucleotides: TGTGCCAGCGCTCTAGGTCCCAATGAGCAGTTCTTC. Protein sequence: CASALGPNEQFF.

The chain couples TRBV7-9 to TRBJ1-2; 7 nucleotides align to TRBD1. This CDR3 has 14 amino acids. CDR1 SEHNR and CDR2 FQNEAQ come from the germline V gene (reference sequence). V lost 5 bases and J lost 6; bases outside the gene matches: 9. The CDR3 DNA is TGTGCCAGCAGCCGAAGTGGAGGGGGCGATGGCTACACCTTC. Residues: CASSRSGGGDGYTF.

The V call is TRBV28, the J call TRBJ1-2; the D gene is possibly TRBD1 (6 bases). The V end lost 6 bases, the J end lost 5 bases, and 16 bases lay between the germline ends. This CDR3 region has 14 residues. Germline V lookup: CDR1 MDHEN, CDR2 SYDVKM. For the CDR3, the DNA is TGTGCCAGCAGCCCAGCGGGGGGGGCTTATGGCTACACCTTC. Protein: CASSPAGGAYGYTF.

The gene calls are TRBV2 and TRBJ2-2; 12 nucleotides line up with TRBD2. J lost 5 bases, V lost 4 bases, and 5 bases had no gene match. Per germline, CDR1 SNHLY and CDR2 FYNNEI. The CDR3 runs 16 residues. CDR3: CASSATSGRGTGELFF. CDR3 bases: TGTGCCAGCAGTGCGACTAGCGGGAGAGGAACCGGGGAGCTGTTTTTT.

The V call is TRBV7-9, the J call TRBJ1-2; 10 bases agree with TRBD1. The CDR3 spans 14 residues. J lost 7 bases, V lost 2 bases, and 4 bases had no gene match. Germline CDR1 and CDR2: SEHNR and FQNEAQ (reference sequence). The CDR3 DNA is TGTGCCAGCAGCTTACAGACAGGGGGCGGTGGCTACACCTTC. It yields the protein CASSLQTGGGGYTF.

The chain couples TRBV6-5 to TRBJ2-5; D is unresolved. The CDR3 runs 13 residues. From germline, CDR1 is MNHEY and CDR2 SVGAGI. The V end lost 6 bases, the J end lost 2 bases, and 10 bases lay between the germline ends. The CDR3 loop is CASSPQVQETQYF. Written as DNA, the CDR3 is TGTGCCAGCAGCCCCCAGGTACAAGAGACCCAGTACTTC.

The chain combines TRBV4-2 with TRBJ2-1, with 8 bases aligning to TRBD2. The V gene's germline CDR1 is LGHNA and CDR2 YNFKEQ. J gave up 7 bases and V 0 bases, and 14 bases lay outside the gene matches. CDR3 length equals 18 residues. The CDR3 bases are TGTGCCAGCAGCCAAGATAGCGCGGGAGGCTCTCCGAGGAATGAGCAGTTCTTC. Translation: CASSQDSAGGSPRNEQFF.

This chain joins TRBV7-9 and TRBJ2-1, with 7 bases identical to TRBD1. After removal of 5 bases from V and 0 bases from J, the junction contained 10 bases not matched to a gene. Germline CDR1 reads SEHNR; CDR2 reads FQNEAQ (reference sequence). This CDR3 is built from 17 residues. CDR3 sequence (DNA): TGTGCCAGCAGCCGACCGACAGGGATTGGCTCCTACAATGAGCAGTTCTTC. It codes for CASSRPTGIGSYNEQFF.

V is TRBV11-2 and J is TRBJ2-2, with TRBD1 matching 7 bases. In germline, CDR1 is SGHAT, CDR2 FQNNGV. V shed 5 bases and J 5 bases; nucleotides not matched to a gene: 8. This CDR3 comprises 15 residues. The CDR3 loop reads CASSGRDRLTGELFF. DNA of the CDR3: TGTGCCAGCAGCGGCCGGGACAGATTAACCGGGGAGCTGTTTTTT.

The J gene is TRBJ2-7, the V gene TRBV28, with 10 nucleotides matching TRBD2. V was clipped by 7 bases and J by 2 bases; unmatched bases: 8. Germline values: CDR1 MDHEN, CDR2 SYDVKM. The CDR3 is 15 amino acids. The CDR3 DNA reads as TGTGCCAGCACCCTCCTTAGCGGGGGGACCTACGAGCAGTACTTC. Translated, it gives CASTLLSGGTYEQYF.

CDR3 loop: CASSLRQGFSYEQYF. DNA for the CDR3: TGTGCCAGCAGTTTGCGACAGGGGTTTTCCTACGAGCAGTACTTC. This chain connects TRBV27 to TRBJ2-7; 8 bases fit TRBD1. CDR1 is MNHEY and CDR2 is SMNVEV in the germline V gene (reference sequence). Trimming removed 3 bases from V and 1 base from J; junction bases left unmatched: 5. There are 15 residues in the CDR3.

The rearrangement uses TRBV7-3 and TRBJ2-1; unclear D gene. The V end was cut by 1 base, the J end by 5 bases, with 6 bases between. Germline CDR1 and CDR2: SGHTA and FQGTGA. This CDR3 is 13 amino acids long. CDR3 loop: CASSLRPNNEQFF. In nucleotides, the CDR3 is TGTGCCAGCAGCTTAAGGCCAAACAATGAGCAGTTCTTC.

This clone has just one count. This sequence joins TRBV12-3 or TRBV12-4 and TRBJ2-1; maybe TRBD1 (6 bases). The CDR3 extends over 12 amino acids. Trimming removed 7 bases from V and 7 bases from J, with 11 bases in between. CDR3 residues: CASTSQGNEQFF. CDR3 DNA sequence: TGTGCCAGCACCTCCCAGGGGAATGAGCAGTTCTTC.

This clone came up once. The genes are TRBV10-3 and TRBJ1-2; 7 bases agree with TRBD1. V dropped 2 bases and J dropped 4; count of bases not matched to a gene: 7. The CDR3 extends over 15 amino acids. The V gene's germline CDR1 is ENHRY and CDR2 SYGVKD. The chain's CDR3 is CAISEGDRDSYGYTF. CDR3 DNA sequence: TGTGCCATCAGTGAGGGAGACCGGGACAGCTATGGCTACACCTTC.

The chain is built from TRBV5-1 and TRBJ2-2; D call uncertain. V gave up 0 bases and J gave up 4 bases, with 13 bases separating them. The CDR3 is made up of 16 amino acids. From germline, CDR1 is SGHRS and CDR2 YFSETQ. This CDR3 reads CASSLGHTELTGELFF. The CDR3 nucleotides are TGCGCCAGCAGCTTGGGACATACAGAGCTCACCGGGGAGCTGTTTTTT.

This rearrangement joins TRBV28 to TRBJ1-5; D perhaps matches TRBD1 (6 bases). This CDR3 contains 16 residues. Germline-derived CDR1 and CDR2 are MDHEN and SYDVKM. The germline V and J ends were trimmed by 8 bases and 3 bases, with 20 bases remaining between them. The CDR3 here is CASRLSQGRVNQPQHF. The DNA of the CDR3 is TGTGCCAGCCGCCTCAGTCAGGGGAGGGTCAATCAGCCCCAGCATTTT.

This chain joins TRBV28 and TRBJ2-1; 7 nucleotides align to TRBD2. The CDR3 covers 17 residues. After removal of 6 bases from V and 0 bases from J, the junction contained 11 bases not matched to a gene. Germline CDR1 reads MDHEN; CDR2 reads SYDVKM. CDR3 bases: TGTGCCAGCAGGAGGTCCCTAGCGGAGAGCTCCTACAATGAGCAGTTCTTC. Encoded protein: CASRRSLAESSYNEQFF.

This chain uses TRBV10-3 with TRBJ2-4; perhaps TRBD2 as D (6 bases). The CDR3 runs to 14 residues. Germline loops: CDR1 ENHRY, CDR2 SYGVKD. Trimming took off 9 bases at V and 9 bases at J, with 21 bases between the two ends. The CDR3 spells CAIRPGKGGGIQYF. CDR3 bases: TGTGCCATACGCCCGGGAAAGGGAGGAGGCATTCAGTACTTC.

The chain couples TRBV9 to TRBJ2-4; 11 positions match TRBD2. The CDR3 extends over 16 amino acids. Germline V gene sequence: CDR1 SGDLS, CDR2 YYNGEE. J was trimmed by 2 bases and V by 6 bases; bases with no gene match: 7. This chain's CDR3 is CASTPGLAVSKNIQYF. CDR3 sequence (DNA): TGTGCCAGCACGCCGGGACTAGCGGTATCCAAAAACATTCAGTACTTC.

The chain uses TRBV7-6 and TRBJ2-5; D is perhaps TRBD2 (5 bases). The germline CDR1 and CDR2 sequences are SGHVS and FNYEAQ. Between the trimmed V and J ends, which lost 5 bases and 5 bases, there was a span of 15 bases. This CDR3 is 14 amino acids long. The CDR3 region is CASSLSAGGETQYF. CDR3 nucleotide sequence: TGTGCCAGCAGCCTGAGTGCGGGCGGGGAGACCCAGTACTTC.

The CDR3 reads CASSQDQGPFQPQHF. For the CDR3, the DNA is TGTGCCAGCAGCCAAGATCAGGGGCCGTTTCAGCCCCAGCATTTT. The chain joins TRBV3-1 (or the pseudogene TRBV3-2) to TRBJ1-5, with a possible D match to TRBD1 (6 bases). V was cut by 0 bases and J by 6 bases, with 12 bases left in between. The CDR3 loop spans 15 amino acids. Per germline, CDR1 LGHDT and CDR2 YNNKEL (reference sequence).